This T cell receptor (beta chain) was sequenced in a study of cytomegalovirus exposure and HLA in healthy donors. Study-level findings and limits: The study designated 150 or so TCR beta chains cytomegalovirus-associated.

A multiplex PCR was run with 60 Vbeta primers and 13 Jbeta primers. The repertoire was sequenced with immunoSEQ multiplex PCR; TCRdb's copy has only in-frame clones and lacks some. In the table there are 150,000 or so clones, 82% of which are singletons. Looked up from germline, CDR1 is SGHNT and CDR2 is YENEEA. The CDR3 covers 14 residues. The V and J ends lost 5 bases and 6 bases respectively, with 13 bases between them. Of note for this clone: Its target is unknown.

The chain recombines TRBV11-3 with TRBJ1-4; D perhaps matches TRBD1 (5 bases). The sequence was obtained from a woman aged 45-60 years in good health and CMV-seropositive. What was sequenced was PBMCs. For the CDR3, the DNA is TGTGCCAGCAGCCACCATCGACAGTATGAAAAACTGTTTTTT. The encoded protein is CASSHHRQYEKLFF.